These T cell receptor beta chains were read from a single sample in a study of T-cell reconstitution after alpha-beta-depleted transplantation in children. TCRdb processed the PCR reads anew with MiXCR; each CDR3 protein has one entry. The sample has almost 500,000 distinct CDR3 sequences, 8% to 11% seen once; the top ten hold 2%. Material: PBMCs, obtained before TCRalphabeta/CD19-depleted stem cell transplant. Receptor source: a child between 2 and 9 years old with inherited bone marrow failure, due to receive a stem cell transplant. The conserved cysteine and the conserved F or W are not part of the CDR3 here. Fields, in order: V gene, clone size, CDR3 length, CDR3 protein. The size field is filled for only some rows; it gives once, few, many or a size class.

V: TRBV10-2
size: many
length: 10
CDR3: ASSATQTGYT

V: TRBV7-2
size: many
length: 12
CDR3: ASSPREVPYEQY

V: TRBV5-5
size: many
length: 11
CDR3: ASSLASVPGYT

V: TRBV11-2
size: NA
length: 14
CDR3: ASSAELAGVVGELF

V: TRBV12-3/TRBV12-4
size: few
length: 12
CDR3: ASNPRWDTGELF

V: TRBV24-1
size: many
length: 12
CDR3: ATRGQGGTGELF

V: TRBV4-3
size: NA
length: 15
CDR3: ASSQNAAGVISDEQY

V: TRBV28
size: NA
length: 12
CDR3: ASTPRGRGNTIY

V: TRBV24-1
size: many
length: 14
CDR3: ATSDLRGGDTGELF

V: TRBV12-3/TRBV12-4
size: many
length: 14
CDR3: ASSLFLGAGAYEQY

V: TRBV23-1
size: few
length: 12
CDR3: ASSHRKTQETQY

V: TRBV30
size: few
length: 13
CDR3: AWRPGLAGGNEQF

V: TRBV12-3/TRBV12-4
size: many
length: 11
CDR3: ASSSGLHYGYT

V: TRBV2
size: NA
length: 15
CDR3: ASSVMSGDMDPGELF

V: TRBV11-2
size: many
length: 15
CDR3: ASSFSRAGGVPYEQY

V: TRBV5-1
size: NA
length: 13
CDR3: ASSGTGLGNTEAF

V: TRBV25-1
size: many
length: 10
CDR3: ASSGGLYGYT

V: TRBV5-1
size: many
length: 13
CDR3: ASSRNGQGRNEQF

V: TRBV5-1
size: few
length: 13
CDR3: ASSPGAGGNYGYT

V: TRBV20-1
size: NA
length: 12
CDR3: SARVTGGWKGYT

V: TRBV27
size: many
length: 14
CDR3: ASSLAGAVFTGELF

V: TRBV7-2
size: few
length: 12
CDR3: ASSPPTRAGEQY

V: TRBV20-1
size: few
length: 11
CDR3: SAIRGMNTEAF

V: TRBV20-1
size: NA
length: 15
CDR3: SADAGTSGRRTDTQY

V: TRBV6-2/TRBV6-3
size: many
length: 10
CDR3: ASARGPYEQY

V: TRBV20-1
size: many
length: 16
CDR3: SAKTVGGRSGIKETQY

V: TRBV20-1
size: NA
length: 11
CDR3: SARVQVSYEQY

V: TRBV7-6
size: NA
length: 13
CDR3: ASSQQSSNTGELF

V: TRBV7-9
size: many
length: 13
CDR3: ASSLFGQPRDTQY

V: TRBV6-2/TRBV6-3
size: NA
length: 13
CDR3: ASEGWSPSYNEQF

V: TRBV7-8
size: NA
length: 15
CDR3: ASSLTAGLSGANVLT

V: TRBV27
size: many
length: 16
CDR3: ASSLSFGTSGIHYEQY

V: TRBV19
size: NA
length: 9
CDR3: ASSTLREQF

V: TRBV10-2
size: many
length: 12
CDR3: ASSESIGNYEQY

V: TRBV20-1
size: many
length: 12
CDR3: SAEGPLRDNEQF

V: TRBV7-9
size: many
length: 10
CDR3: ASAQANQPQH

V: TRBV27
size: many
length: 14
CDR3: ASSMWGGAGLNEQF

V: TRBV12-3/TRBV12-4
size: NA
length: 12
CDR3: ASSFAQGPISQH

V: TRBV7-2
size: many
length: 11
CDR3: ASSLTGMDGYT

V: TRBV5-1
size: many
length: 15
CDR3: ASSLGLIGTSAYEQY

V: TRBV6-5
size: many
length: 10
CDR3: ASSTGGTEAF

V: TRBV29-1
size: many
length: 11
CDR3: SVVAGFSYEQY

V: TRBV13
size: many
length: 11
CDR3: ASSLEDRYEQY

V: TRBV24-1
size: many
length: 11
CDR3: ATSDSQSSEQY

V: TRBV7-2
size: few
length: 12
CDR3: ASSPGRTNEKLF